The rows below give T cell receptor beta chains drawn from one sample of a study of blood T cell repertoires in COVID-19. Sequencing used immunoSEQ multiplex PCR; TCRdb keeps in-frame clones, though not all of them. The table includes under 500,000 clones, nearly 90% detected once. The specimen sequenced was PBMCs or T cells enriched from blood (not recorded which). These receptors were collected from a young woman with acute COVID-19. Both conserved end residues are part of each CDR3. D genes are given only for firm matches. Size is omitted from some rows. Given values are once, few, many or a class for expanded clones.

d_gene	v_gene	j_gene	abundance	CDR3nt	CDR3aa
-	TRBV10-1	TRBJ1-1	-	TGCGCCAGCAGTGACAACATCGGGGGCACTGAAGCTTTCTTT	CASSDNIGGTEAFF
TRBD2	TRBV7-8	TRBJ2-1	-	TGTGCCAGCAGCTTAGCTAGCGGGACCTACAATGAGCAGTTCTTC	CASSLASGTYNEQFF
-	TRBV2	TRBJ1-5	-	TGTGCCAGTGGGGAGGGGACCCAGCATTTT	CASGEGTQHF
-	TRBV4-1	TRBJ1-5	few	TGCGCCAGCAGCCAAGATCCAGGGTTTCAGCCCCAGCATTTT	CASSQDPGFQPQHF
-	TRBV19	TRBJ2-3	-	TGTGCCAGTACAAGGTCAGACAGTACCGGGGATACGCAGTATTTT	CASTRSDSTGDTQYF
TRBD1	TRBV18	TRBJ1-3	-	TGTGCCAGCTCACCAAGCAGGGGGAGAAACACCATATATTTT	CASSPSRGRNTIYF
TRBD1	TRBV19	TRBJ1-1	-	TGTGCCAGTAAAGGAGGTGACACAGGGGCCACTGAAGCTTTCTTT	CASKGGDTGATEAFF
-	TRBV27	TRBJ2-3	-	TGTGCCAGCAGTTTACAGGGGCCTAGCACAGATACGCAGTATTTT	CASSLQGPSTDTQYF
-	TRBV20-1	TRBJ2-3	-	TGCAGTGCTAGTACCGGGAGCACAGATACGCAGTATTTT	CSASTGSTDTQYF
TRBD2	TRBV4-2	TRBJ2-1	-	TGTGCCAGCAGCCAAGGGACTAGCGGGGGGGCAGGGTACAATGAGCAGTTCTTC	CASSQGTSGGAGYNEQFF
-	TRBV19	TRBJ1-5	-	TGTGCCAGTAGTATAGGGGGAGGTCAGCCCCAGCATTTT	CASSIGGGQPQHF
-	TRBV15	TRBJ1-1	-	TGTGCCACCAGCAGAGGATCGTCGCAATCTAAGAGGACTGAAGCTTTCTTT	CATSRGSSQSKRTEAFF
-	TRBV28	TRBJ1-2	once	TGTGCCAGCAGTCCCCTGGGCTTAGCTAACTATGGCTACACCTTC	CASSPLGLANYGYTF
-	TRBV28	TRBJ1-4	-	TGTGCCAGCAGTTCCGTCTCGGGAACTGTTTGGCTGTTTTTT	CASSSVSGTVWLFF
-	TRBV30	TRBJ1-4	-	TGTGCCTGGAGTGGAAGGGGTGAAAAACTGTTTTTT	CAWSGRGEKLFF
-	TRBV7-6	TRBJ1-6	-	TGTGCCAGCAGCTTAGGACAGGCGAATAATTCACCCCTCCACTTT	CASSLGQANNSPLHF
-	TRBV7-9	TRBJ1-5	-	TGTGCCACCTCGACAGGCCATCAGCCCCAGCATTTT	CATSTGHQPQHF
-	TRBV7-8	TRBJ2-5	-	TGTGCCAGCAGCTTTGATGAGGTGGGGACCCAGTACTTC	CASSFDEVGTQYF
-	TRBV4-3	TRBJ2-7	-	TGCGCCAGCAGCCAAGAGCGGCTATCCTACGAGCAGTACTTC	CASSQERLSYEQYF
TRBD2	TRBV3-1/TRBV3-2	TRBJ2-3	-	TGTGCCAGCAGCCATCCCGGGACTAGCGGGAGGCGTCGCACAGATACGCAGTATTTT	CASSHPGTSGRRRTDTQYF
-	TRBV6-5	TRBJ1-1	-	TGTGCCACTTTTCCACAGCTGAACACTGAAGCTTTCTTT	CATFPQLNTEAFF
TRBD1	TRBV5-4	TRBJ2-7	-	TGTGCCAGCAGCGGGGACAGTTACGAGCAGTACTTC	CASSGDSYEQYF
-	TRBV7-2	TRBJ1-1	-	TGTGCCAGCAGCTTGTCCTGGAGCACTGAAGCTTTCTTT	CASSLSWSTEAFF
-	TRBV24-1	TRBJ2-1	-	TGTGCCACCAGTGATTTGCGGGGCAGGGCAGGTAGCGGTGAGCAGTTCTTC	CATSDLRGRAGSGEQFF
-	TRBV4-1	TRBJ2-7	-	TGCGCCAGCAGCCTAGTACGGGCGGGGCTATCCTACGAGCAGTACTTC	CASSLVRAGLSYEQYF
-	TRBV11-2	TRBJ1-2	-	TGTGCCAGCAGTCTGGTGGGCCGGCGTCAAGGCTACACCTTC	CASSLVGRRQGYTF
TRBD2	TRBV15	TRBJ2-1	-	TGTGCCACCAGCGGCGGTGTGGCTAGCGGGTACTACAATGAGCAGTTCTTC	CATSGGVASGYYNEQFF
TRBD2	TRBV7-2	TRBJ2-7	once	TGTGCCACTAAACTGCGGGAGACTTTCCACGAGCAGTACTTC	CATKLRETFHEQYF
TRBD2	TRBV28	TRBJ2-5	-	TGTGCCAGCACCTCCAAGCGGGGCCAAGAGACCCAGTACTTC	CASTSKRGQETQYF
TRBD1	TRBV9	TRBJ1-4	-	TGTGCCAGCAGCGACCCGGGACAGGGAGAAAAACTGTTTTTT	CASSDPGQGEKLFF
TRBD1	TRBV30	TRBJ2-3	-	TGTGCCTGGCTGAGCCACAGGGGGCGGGTAGATACGCAGTATTTT	CAWLSHRGRVDTQYF
-	TRBV14	TRBJ2-7	once	TGTGCCAGCAGCCAAACCATAACAGGGTTTGGAATGGACGAGCAGTACTTC	CASSQTITGFGMDEQYF
-	TRBV6-6	TRBJ2-1	few	TGTGCCAGCAGTTGGGAGATCGGGAATGAGCAGTTCTTC	CASSWEIGNEQFF
TRBD1	TRBV4-1	TRBJ1-3	-	TGCGCCAGCAGCCTGTCCGGGACAGGGGGCTTTGGAAACACCATATATTTT	CASSLSGTGGFGNTIYF
-	TRBV3-1/TRBV3-2	TRBJ1-6	-	TGTGCCAGCAGCCAAGATTCGACACACTATAATTCACCCCTCCACTTT	CASSQDSTHYNSPLHF